This T cell receptor (beta chain) was obtained from a study of T cells in Graves' hyperthyroidism and ophthalmopathy. Study findings and constraints: Progression to ophthalmopathy was predicted a median of 6.5 months early.

In this sample, this clonotype turned up many times. Antigen: not known. It was considered stable Graves' hyperthyroidism when ophthalmopathy did not progress within 18 months. Cells are PBMCs isolated from 10 ml of fresh blood. The CDR3 runs to 17 residues. Germline V gives CDR1 MDHEN, CDR2 SYDVKM. Trimming took 6 bases from V and 3 from J; bases not matched to a gene: 11. Amplified TCR beta CDR3 regions came from RNA transcripts. Primed by the HTBI set, a first-round RT-PCR was run on the TCR CDR3. TCRdb itself ran the multiplex PCR reads through MiXCR, one entry per CDR3 protein. The repertoire consists of approximately 480,000 distinct CDR3 sequences, with under 25% occurring once and the leading ten covering roughly 29%.

Sequencing used blood. The receptor was derived from a man aged 18 to 29 with Graves' hyperthyroidism. The genes are TRBV28 and TRBJ2-2; 9 nucleotides align to TRBD2. CDR3 residues: CASSPFSGGSYTGELFF. The CDR3 nucleotides are TGTGCCAGCAGCCCTTTTAGCGGGGGATCTTACACCGGGGAGCTGTTTTTT.